This entry lists 14 T cell receptor beta chains sequenced from one sample in a study of T cells after yellow fever vaccination. TCRdb independently ran MiXCR on the 5' RACE reads; one entry per CDR3 protein. The sample consists of some 340,000 distinct CDR3 sequences, approximately 11% of them appearing once. The specimen was CD4+ T cells sorted from PBMCs, collected 45 days after the yellow fever booster vaccination. These receptors originate from a man younger than 35 who received the YFV17D yellow fever vaccine.

This rearrangement joins TRBV6-2 or TRBV6-3 to TRBJ2-5, with D unclear. V gave up 7 bases and J gave up 2 bases, with 17 bases separating them. Per the germline V gene, CDR1 is MNHEY and CDR2 is SVGEGT. CDR3 length equals 15 residues. The DNA of the CDR3 is TGTGCCAGCAATTTCGGTAGGAGAACACAAGAGACCCAGTACTTC. Translating it yields CASNFGRRTQETQYF.

This chain connects TRBV5-1 to TRBJ1-1; 8 nucleotides line up with TRBD1. The J segment lost 3 bases and the V segment lost 4 bases, leaving 11 bases of the junction unmatched. CDR1 is SGHRS and CDR2 is YFSETQ in the germline V gene. This CDR3 is built from 16 residues. The CDR3 reads CASSPGQGTTYTEAFF. CDR3 sequence (DNA): TGCGCCAGCAGCCCAGGACAGGGTACAACTTACACTGAAGCTTTCTTT.

This chain links TRBV18 with TRBJ1-1; 8 bases align to TRBD1. Unmatched junction bases numbered 3, after V lost 2 bases and J lost 1 base. This CDR3 has 15 amino acids. Germline values: CDR1 KGHSH, CDR2 LQKENI. In DNA, the CDR3 is TGTGCCAGCTCACCATCGCAGGGGGCGAACACTGAAGCTTTCTTT. This codes for CASSPSQGANTEAFF.

About this clonotype: This may arise from a read error, as a much more abundant clone is one base away. The chain carries TRBV9 and TRBJ1-1; D is unresolved. This CDR3 has 15 amino acids. Germline CDR1 reads SGDLS; CDR2 reads YYNGEE. The CDR3: CASSVGGGQNSEAFF. CDR3 DNA sequence: TGTGCCAGCAGCGTAGGAGGAGGGCAGAACTCTGAAGCTTTCTTT.

This chain links TRBV5-1 with TRBJ1-4; 11 bases fit TRBD1. Per the germline V gene, CDR1 is SGHRS and CDR2 is YFSETQ. The CDR3 contains 16 residues. The V gene end was trimmed by 4 bases and the J gene end by 0 bases; junction bases not matched to a gene: 2. In DNA, the CDR3 is TGCGCCAGCAGCGAGGGACAGGGGGCAACTAATGAAAAACTGTTTTTT. Its translation: CASSEGQGATNEKLFF.

This chain connects TRBV2 to TRBJ1-2; D possibly corresponds to TRBD1 (5 bases). CDR3 size: 13 residues. Germline CDR1 is SNHLY and CDR2 is FYNNEI. V lost 4 bases and J lost 6, with 12 bases in between. The CDR3 reads CASSVRVVDGYTF. CDR3 coding DNA: TGTGCCAGCAGTGTCAGGGTTGTGGATGGCTACACCTTC.

The chain is built from TRBV5-1 and TRBJ1-1; 10 bases are a match to TRBD1. Germline-derived CDR1 and CDR2 are SGHRS and YFSETQ. The CDR3 consists of 15 residues. J was trimmed by 5 bases and V by 3 bases; bases with no gene match: 7. This CDR3 is CASSSRDRGRTEAFF. DNA for the CDR3: TGCGCCAGCAGCTCCCGGGACAGGGGAAGAACTGAAGCTTTCTTT.

This clonotype has a handful of counts. The gene calls are TRBV20-1 and TRBJ2-7; D remains unclear. The ends were cut back, 0 bases at V and 4 bases at J, with 13 bases in the middle. Germline lookup yields CDR1 DFQATT and CDR2 SNEGSKA (reference sequence). The CDR3 is made up of 14 amino acids. The CDR3: CSARDAEKQYEQYV. CDR3 coding DNA: TGCAGTGCTAGAGATGCAGAGAAACAGTACGAGCAGTACGTC.

This clonotype was seen at least ten times. The CDR3 DNA sequence: TGCAGTGCTAGAGAAAGGACAGGGGGCCTGGGTGGCTACACCTTC. This codes for CSARERTGGLGGYTF. V is TRBV20-1 and J is TRBJ1-2; 11 bases align to TRBD1. This CDR3 has 15 residues. Germline trimming cut 0 bases from V and 7 bases from J; bases unmatched to any gene: 7. Germline CDR1 DFQATT, CDR2 SNEGSKA (reference sequence).

The rearrangement links TRBV27 to TRBJ1-1; a possible D gene is TRBD1 (5 bases). V was pared by 5 bases and J by 2 bases, with 12 bases between. This CDR3 is built from 14 residues. The germline V gene encodes CDR1 MNHEY and CDR2 SMNVEV (reference sequence). The chain's CDR3 is CASSLQDLNTEAFF. The DNA for the CDR3 is TGTGCCAGCAGTCTACAGGATCTTAACACTGAAGCTTTCTTT.

This clonotype was detected many times. This rearrangement joins TRBV9 to TRBJ1-1; D gene ambiguous. Germline V CDR1 and CDR2: SGDLS, YYNGEE. V dropped 0 bases and J dropped 5 bases, with 8 bases sitting between them. The CDR3 covers 13 residues. CDR3 protein: CASSVALGTEAFF. The CDR3 region has the DNA TGTGCCAGCAGCGTAGCTTTGGGAACTGAAGCTTTCTTT.

This chain connects TRBV12-5 to TRBJ1-1; no reliable D call. Trimming cost V 5 bases and J 2 bases, with 9 bases left between them. The germline V gene has CDR1 LGHNT and CDR2 FRNRAP. CDR3 length equals 13 residues. The chain's CDR3 is CASGLRTNTEAFF. The CDR3, as DNA: TGTGCTAGTGGTCTCCGGACCAACACTGAAGCTTTCTTT.

This clonotype was counted only a few times. The chain is built from TRBV20-1 and TRBJ1-6; a weak D match, TRBD1 (6 bases). V was pared by 1 base and J by 6 bases, with 13 bases between. This CDR3 is built from 15 residues. CDR1 DFQATT and CDR2 SNEGSKA come from the germline V gene (reference sequence). In DNA, the CDR3 is TGCAGTGCTAGAGTCCGACAGGCTGGTAATTCACCCCTCCACTTT. Translation gives CSARVRQAGNSPLHF.

The chain uses TRBV7-2 and TRBJ2-1; 9 bases line up with TRBD1. This CDR3 is built from 16 residues. The J segment lost 9 bases and the V segment lost 0 bases, leaving 9 bases of the junction unmatched. Looked up from germline, CDR1 is SGHTA and CDR2 is FQGNSA. In nucleotides, the CDR3 is TGTGCCAGCAGCTTAGCCGGGACAGGGCTCTTCGTTGAGCAGTTCTTC. Protein: CASSLAGTGLFVEQFF.